A selection of T cell receptor beta chains follows, all from one sample in a study of T cells in Graves' hyperthyroidism and ophthalmopathy. TCRdb independently ran MiXCR on the multiplex PCR reads; one entry per CDR3 protein. There are hundreds of thousands of distinct CDR3 sequences in the sample; about 15% occur only once, and less than 15% lies in the top ten. Sequences were obtained from blood. The receptor set was obtained from a man aged 18 to 30 with Graves' ophthalmopathy. Each CDR3 is given with its conserved first and last residue. Each record gives: CDR3 DNA, CDR3 protein, clone size, J gene, D gene, V gene. D genes are given only for firm matches. The size entry is marked missing in some rows and otherwise reads once, few, many or a size class.

cdr3_nt: TGTGCCACCAGTGAGGGGAGTGTCAATGAGCAGTTCTTC; cdr3_aa: CATSEGSVNEQFF; clone_size: few; j_call: TRBJ2-1; d_call: .; v_call: TRBV24-1
cdr3_nt: TGTGCCAGCAGTTACTCGCGGGAGGCGCCCAAAAACATTCAGTACTTC; cdr3_aa: CASSYSREAPKNIQYF; clone_size: .; j_call: TRBJ2-4; d_call: TRBD2; v_call: TRBV6-5
cdr3_nt: TGTGCCAGCAGCTTGGGGGGAGTCTACAATGAGCAGTTCTTC; cdr3_aa: CASSLGGVYNEQFF; clone_size: many; j_call: TRBJ2-1; d_call: .; v_call: TRBV27
cdr3_nt: TGTGCCAGCAGCTTAGTAGATACGCAGTATTTT; cdr3_aa: CASSLVDTQYF; clone_size: many; j_call: TRBJ2-3; d_call: .; v_call: TRBV11-2
cdr3_nt: TGCGCCAGCAGCCACGGAGCCGGGCGGGGACTAGCGGGAGCCGAGCAGTACTTC; cdr3_aa: CASSHGAGRGLAGAEQYF; clone_size: .; j_call: TRBJ2-7; d_call: TRBD2; v_call: TRBV4-1
cdr3_nt: TGTGCCAGCGGAGACCCCATGCTAGCGGGATCTTTAGAGACCCAGTACTTC; cdr3_aa: CASGDPMLAGSLETQYF; clone_size: few; j_call: TRBJ2-5; d_call: TRBD2; v_call: TRBV27
cdr3_nt: TGCGCCAGCAGCTTAGGACTAGCGGGATTAAGCTCCTACAATGAGCAGTTCTTC; cdr3_aa: CASSLGLAGLSSYNEQFF; clone_size: many; j_call: TRBJ2-1; d_call: TRBD2; v_call: TRBV5-1
cdr3_nt: TGTGCCAGCAGCCAAGGGGCAGGGAATGAGCAGTTCTTC; cdr3_aa: CASSQGAGNEQFF; clone_size: many; j_call: TRBJ2-1; d_call: .; v_call: TRBV14
cdr3_nt: TGTGCCAGCAGCACCTCACAGGGGGGCACCGGGGAGCAGTACTTC; cdr3_aa: CASSTSQGGTGEQYF; clone_size: .; j_call: TRBJ2-7; d_call: TRBD1; v_call: TRBV7-3
cdr3_nt: TGTGCCAGCAGACTAGCGGGAGGGCCGGGTGAGCAGTTCTTC; cdr3_aa: CASRLAGGPGEQFF; clone_size: many; j_call: TRBJ2-1; d_call: TRBD2; v_call: TRBV12-3/TRBV12-4
cdr3_nt: TGCGCCAGCAGCCCATCCAATGGGGTCTCGGGAGGATATGGCTACACCTTC; cdr3_aa: CASSPSNGVSGGYGYTF; clone_size: .; j_call: TRBJ1-2; d_call: .; v_call: TRBV4-1
cdr3_nt: TGCGCCAGCAGCCAAACTAGCGGGGGCACAGATACGCAGTATTTT; cdr3_aa: CASSQTSGGTDTQYF; clone_size: many; j_call: TRBJ2-3; d_call: TRBD2; v_call: TRBV4-1
cdr3_nt: TGTGCCAGCAGTTACGTCCAGGGAGCCGAGCAGTACTTC; cdr3_aa: CASSYVQGAEQYF; clone_size: many; j_call: TRBJ2-7; d_call: .; v_call: TRBV6-1
cdr3_nt: TGTGCCAGCAGCCAACGGAGTGCGGGGGCCAACGTCCTGACTTTC; cdr3_aa: CASSQRSAGANVLTF; clone_size: many; j_call: TRBJ2-6; d_call: .; v_call: TRBV7-8
cdr3_nt: TGTGCCAGCAGGAGGCTTAGCCCCCTTGGCTACACCTTC; cdr3_aa: CASRRLSPLGYTF; clone_size: many; j_call: TRBJ1-2; d_call: .; v_call: TRBV6-1
cdr3_nt: TGCGCCAGCAGCCTGAGACCTACAGATACGCAGTATTTT; cdr3_aa: CASSLRPTDTQYF; clone_size: many; j_call: TRBJ2-3; d_call: .; v_call: TRBV4-1
cdr3_nt: TGTGCCAGCAGCCTTGCTATTGGCGACATTCAGTACTTC; cdr3_aa: CASSLAIGDIQYF; clone_size: .; j_call: TRBJ2-4; d_call: .; v_call: TRBV9
cdr3_nt: TGTGCCATCAGTGCACCAAGGAGCCAAGAGACCCAGTACTTC; cdr3_aa: CAISAPRSQETQYF; clone_size: .; j_call: TRBJ2-5; d_call: .; v_call: TRBV10-3
cdr3_nt: TGTGCCAGTAGTACGTCGGTCCTCTACGAGCAGTACTTC; cdr3_aa: CASSTSVLYEQYF; clone_size: many; j_call: TRBJ2-7; d_call: .; v_call: TRBV19
cdr3_nt: TGTGCCAGCAGCTTTTCGGGACAGGGTTTAAGAGAGACCCAGTACTTC; cdr3_aa: CASSFSGQGLRETQYF; clone_size: .; j_call: TRBJ2-5; d_call: TRBD1; v_call: TRBV5-5
cdr3_nt: TGTGCCAGCAGCCAACGCGGGACGGATGGCTACACCTTC; cdr3_aa: CASSQRGTDGYTF; clone_size: many; j_call: TRBJ1-2; d_call: .; v_call: TRBV7-9
cdr3_nt: TGTGCCAGCAGCTTAGGAACAGGGTTCGAGCAGTACTTC; cdr3_aa: CASSLGTGFEQYF; clone_size: few; j_call: TRBJ2-7; d_call: .; v_call: TRBV7-8
cdr3_nt: TGCAGTGCTAGGGAGGGACCCGGGGAGCTGTTTTTT; cdr3_aa: CSAREGPGELFF; clone_size: many; j_call: TRBJ2-2; d_call: .; v_call: TRBV20-1
cdr3_nt: TGTGCCAGCAGTGAATTGGGAGCCAGGTCAGGGGGCATGAACACTGAAGCTTTCTTT; cdr3_aa: CASSELGARSGGMNTEAFF; clone_size: few; j_call: TRBJ1-1; d_call: TRBD1; v_call: TRBV25-1
cdr3_nt: TGCGCCAGCAGCCAAGCTAGGGGAGGGGGAGATGGCTACACCTTC; cdr3_aa: CASSQARGGGDGYTF; clone_size: few; j_call: TRBJ1-2; d_call: .; v_call: TRBV4-1
cdr3_nt: TGTGCCAGCAGCCCATTCCCGGGGAGAACTGAAGCTTTCTTT; cdr3_aa: CASSPFPGRTEAFF; clone_size: few; j_call: TRBJ1-1; d_call: .; v_call: TRBV7-9
cdr3_nt: TGTGCCAGTAAAGCAGAGAGTTTAAGCAATCAGCCCCAGCATTTT; cdr3_aa: CASKAESLSNQPQHF; clone_size: .; j_call: TRBJ1-5; d_call: .; v_call: TRBV19
cdr3_nt: TGCGCCAGCAGCTTGGCTAACACAGCCAAAAACATTCAGTACTTC; cdr3_aa: CASSLANTAKNIQYF; clone_size: many; j_call: TRBJ2-4; d_call: .; v_call: TRBV5-1
cdr3_nt: TGTGCCAGCAGTTACTCGAGCTGGGCCATTGGAAAACTGTTTTTT; cdr3_aa: CASSYSSWAIGKLFF; clone_size: .; j_call: TRBJ1-4; d_call: .; v_call: TRBV6-6
cdr3_nt: TGTGCCAGTAGTCGGGGACAGCCGGCAGAGACCCAGTACTTC; cdr3_aa: CASSRGQPAETQYF; clone_size: few; j_call: TRBJ2-5; d_call: TRBD1; v_call: TRBV19
cdr3_nt: TGTGCCAGCAGTTCGGGACAAAGCGAAAAACTGTTTTTT; cdr3_aa: CASSSGQSEKLFF; clone_size: many; j_call: TRBJ1-4; d_call: .; v_call: TRBV6-1
cdr3_nt: TGCGCCAGCAGAGACGGAACTAATGAAAAACTGTTTTTT; cdr3_aa: CASRDGTNEKLFF; clone_size: many; j_call: TRBJ1-4; d_call: .; v_call: TRBV5-1
cdr3_nt: TGTGCCAGCAGCTTAATTCGGTCAGACTACAATGAGCAGTTCTTC; cdr3_aa: CASSLIRSDYNEQFF; clone_size: many; j_call: TRBJ2-1; d_call: .; v_call: TRBV7-9
cdr3_nt: TGCAGCGTTGATTCGGCGGGGGGGGGTACGCAGTATTTT; cdr3_aa: CSVDSAGGGTQYF; clone_size: few; j_call: TRBJ2-3; d_call: TRBD2; v_call: TRBV29-1
cdr3_nt: TGTGCCAGCAGCCAAGTGGCCAGGGCCCACGAGCAGTACTTC; cdr3_aa: CASSQVARAHEQYF; clone_size: many; j_call: TRBJ2-7; d_call: .; v_call: TRBV3-1
cdr3_nt: TGCGCCAGCAGCTTGGACGGGAAGGGCTACACCTTC; cdr3_aa: CASSLDGKGYTF; clone_size: .; j_call: TRBJ1-2; d_call: .; v_call: TRBV5-1
cdr3_nt: TGTGCCAGCAGTGAATTCGGCGACACTGAAGCTTTCTTT; cdr3_aa: CASSEFGDTEAFF; clone_size: .; j_call: TRBJ1-1; d_call: .; v_call: TRBV6-1
cdr3_nt: TGTGCCAGCGCGGGGCGGCTAGCGGGAACAGAGACCCAGTACTTC; cdr3_aa: CASAGRLAGTETQYF; clone_size: many; j_call: TRBJ2-5; d_call: TRBD2; v_call: TRBV27
cdr3_nt: TGTGCCAGCAGCAGACCCGGCAGAGCCCCCTACGAGCAGTACTTC; cdr3_aa: CASSRPGRAPYEQYF; clone_size: many; j_call: TRBJ2-7; d_call: .; v_call: TRBV11-2
cdr3_nt: TGCGCCAGCAGCTCGACCTTGAACAATGAGCAGTTCTTC; cdr3_aa: CASSSTLNNEQFF; clone_size: many; j_call: TRBJ2-1; d_call: .; v_call: TRBV5-1
cdr3_nt: TGTGCCAGCAGCGGCGGGACAGGCTATGGCTACACCTTC; cdr3_aa: CASSGGTGYGYTF; clone_size: many; j_call: TRBJ1-2; d_call: TRBD1; v_call: TRBV13
cdr3_nt: TGTGCCAGCAGCCAAGGCCCGGAAACCACTGAAGCTTTCTTT; cdr3_aa: CASSQGPETTEAFF; clone_size: .; j_call: TRBJ1-1; d_call: .; v_call: TRBV7-8
cdr3_nt: TGTGCCAGCTGGCAGGCGGGCTCTGGAAACACCATATATTTT; cdr3_aa: CASWQAGSGNTIYF; clone_size: few; j_call: TRBJ1-3; d_call: .; v_call: TRBV2
cdr3_nt: TGTGCCAGCAGTGTTGAAGGGAATACGCAGTATTTT; cdr3_aa: CASSVEGNTQYF; clone_size: many; j_call: TRBJ2-3; d_call: .; v_call: TRBV2
cdr3_nt: TGTGCCAGTAGTAGTATGTTCAGGGACGCCACTGAAGCTTTCTTT; cdr3_aa: CASSSMFRDATEAFF; clone_size: few; j_call: TRBJ1-1; d_call: .; v_call: TRBV19
cdr3_nt: TGTGCCAGTAGCTACGGGACAGGGAACACCGGGGAGCTGTTTTTT; cdr3_aa: CASSYGTGNTGELFF; clone_size: few; j_call: TRBJ2-2; d_call: TRBD1; v_call: TRBV19
cdr3_nt: TGTGCCAGCAGCAAGGGGACAGGCTTTAGCAATCAGCCCCAGCATTTT; cdr3_aa: CASSKGTGFSNQPQHF; clone_size: many; j_call: TRBJ1-5; d_call: TRBD1; v_call: TRBV12-3/TRBV12-4
cdr3_nt: TGTGCCAGCAGCCCCGACCTAGGGAGATTCTCTGGAAACACCATATATTTT; cdr3_aa: CASSPDLGRFSGNTIYF; clone_size: few; j_call: TRBJ1-3; d_call: .; v_call: TRBV14